These 23 T cell receptor beta chains were all obtained from the same sample, sequenced in a study of radiotherapy plus CTLA-4 blockade in lung cancer. The assay was immunoSEQ multiplex PCR, and TCRdb's table has in-frame clones only and misses some. The sample lists some 50,000 clones; around 85% were seen once. The sequenced sample was peripheral blood, obtained from a patient treated with radiotherapy plus ipilimumab. All receptors come from a human donor with non-small cell lung cancer who had a partial response to radiotherapy plus ipilimumab.

The rearrangement links TRBV5-1 to TRBJ2-2; TRBD2 aligns across 10 bases. Trimming removed 4 bases from V and 6 bases from J; junction bases left unmatched: 9. The germline CDR1 and CDR2 sequences are SGHRS and YFSETQ. CDR3 size: 16 residues. The CDR3 DNA follows: TGCGCCAGCAGCCCTAGTTCTAGCGGGGGCCCCGGGGAGCTGTTTTTT. Its translation is CASSPSSSGGPGELFF.

The chain has TRBV2 and TRBJ2-2; D gene uncertain. Germline assignment: CDR1 SNHLY and CDR2 FYNNEI. V lost 6 bases, J lost 3 bases, and 8 bases lay in between. The CDR3 extends over 13 amino acids. CDR3 region: CASRVEHTGELFF. CDR3 DNA sequence: TGTGCCAGCAGAGTCGAGCACACCGGGGAGCTGTTTTTT.

The chain is built from TRBV30 and TRBJ2-2, with D tentatively TRBD1 (6 bases). Germline CDR1 is GTSNPN and CDR2 is SVGIG (reference sequence). The CDR3 totals 15 residues. V was clipped by 1 base and J by 4 bases, with 13 bases between them. CDR3 region: CAWSGGQLLTGELFF. The CDR3 region has the DNA TGTGCCTGGAGTGGTGGACAGCTTCTCACCGGGGAGCTGTTTTTT.

This clone was detected only a few times. The V and J genes are TRBV2 and TRBJ2-1; 13 bases match TRBD2. V shed 8 bases and J 8 bases; nucleotides not matched to a gene: 0. Germline values: CDR1 SNHLY, CDR2 FYNNEI. This CDR3 is built from 12 residues. CDR3 region: CASGTSGDEQFF. The CDR3 DNA is TGTGCCAGCGGGACTAGCGGGGATGAGCAGTTCTTC.

The chain combines TRBV28 with TRBJ2-5; D unclear. V was cut by 3 bases and J by 5 bases, with 10 bases left in between. CDR3 length: 13 residues. Looked up from germline, CDR1 is MDHEN and CDR2 is SYDVKM. The CDR3 DNA is TGTGCCAGCAGTTTGCTCGGGTCCGAGACCCAGTACTTC. This encodes CASSLLGSETQYF. The full variable domain, completed using reference TRBV28 and TRBJ2-5, is DVKVTQSSRYLVKRTGEKVFLECVQDMDHENMFWYRQDPGLGLRLIYFSYDVKMKEKGDIPEGYSVSREKKERFSLILESASTNQTSMYLCASSLLGSETQYFGPGTRLLVL.

This clone was seen only a few times. The rearrangement uses TRBV5-6 and TRBJ2-7; 9 nucleotides agree with TRBD1. Germline CDR1 SGHDT, CDR2 YYEEEE. The CDR3 covers 15 residues. Germline trimming cut 5 bases from V and 1 base from J; bases unmatched to any gene: 7. The chain's CDR3 is CASRLDRGESYEQYF. The CDR3 DNA follows: TGTGCCAGCAGACTGGACAGGGGAGAGTCCTACGAGCAGTACTTC.

The CDR3 spells CASRGTGVSYNEQFF. CDR3 coding DNA: TGTGCCAGTAGAGGGACAGGGGTCTCCTACAATGAGCAGTTCTTC. J is TRBJ2-1 and V is TRBV19, with 10 bases that match TRBD1. CDR1 LNHDA and CDR2 SQIVND come from the germline V gene (reference sequence). V shed 6 bases and J 0 bases; nucleotides not matched to a gene: 2. The CDR3 totals 15 residues.

The chain is built from TRBV30 and TRBJ2-3; no firm D call. V shed 3 bases and J shed 0 bases, with 4 bases lying between them. Germline V lookup: CDR1 GTSNPN, CDR2 SVGIG (reference sequence). CDR3 length: 12 amino acids. The CDR3 loop reads CAWSLSTDTQYF. CDR3 in DNA: TGTGCCTGGAGCCTCAGCACAGATACGCAGTATTTT.

This chain joins TRBV29-1 and TRBJ2-7; D not resolved. CDR1 SQVTM and CDR2 ANQGSEA come from the germline V gene. CDR3 length equals 11 residues. V dropped 4 bases and J dropped 3 bases, with 7 bases sitting between them. This chain's CDR3 is CSVVVSYEQYF. The CDR3 DNA reads as TGCAGCGTTGTAGTAAGCTACGAGCAGTACTTC.

This clone has just a few counts. The V call is TRBV7-2, the J call TRBJ2-5; 11 bases are shared with TRBD2. Trimming cost V 5 bases and J 5 bases; bases outside gene matches: 10. The V gene's germline CDR1 is SGHTA and CDR2 FQGNSA. CDR3 length: 16 residues. The chain's CDR3 is CASSANLAGGRETQYF. The CDR3 DNA sequence: TGTGCCAGCAGCGCCAACTTAGCGGGGGGGCGGGAGACCCAGTACTTC.

The count of this clone is one. The J gene is TRBJ1-6, the V gene TRBV7-8, with TRBD1 as a possible D gene (5 bases). The V and J ends lost 5 bases and 4 bases respectively, with 15 bases between them. CDR1 and CDR2 from the germline V gene are SGHVS and FQNEAQ. This CDR3 spans 16 amino acids. CDR3 loop: CASSRDGGPYNSPLHF. CDR3 DNA sequence: TGTGCCAGCAGCCGGGACGGGGGTCCATATAATTCACCCCTCCACTTT.

The rearrangement links TRBV5-8 to TRBJ2-1; D unclear. Trimming cost V 2 bases and J 5 bases, with 14 bases left between them. CDR3 length: 15 amino acids. From germline, CDR1 is SGHTS and CDR2 YDEGEE. Here the CDR3 DNA reads TGTGCCAGCAGCTTACATGGTACCAGTAACAATGAGCAGTTCTTC. Amino acid sequence: CASSLHGTSNNEQFF.

V and J are TRBV28 and TRBJ2-5; 9 nucleotides align to TRBD1. The J call may be wrong; the DNA end is better matched by TRBJ2-7. CDR1 and CDR2 (germline): MDHEN, SYDVKM. This CDR3 spans 15 amino acids. The CDR3 bases are TGTGCCAGCAGTCCCGGGGGGACAGGGAGGGACGAGCAGTACTTC. Protein sequence: CASSPGGTGRDEQYF.

The chain couples TRBV6-4 to TRBJ2-2, with 7 bases lining up with TRBD1. The germline V gene encodes CDR1 MRHNA and CDR2 SNTAGT. The CDR3 has 14 amino acids. Trimming took 4 bases from V and 6 from J; bases not matched to a gene: 5. Written as DNA, the CDR3 is TGTGCCAGCAGTGCCGACAGGGCGTCCGGGGAGCTGTTTTTT. Translation gives CASSADRASGELFF.

The rearrangement joins TRBV25-1 to TRBJ1-6; D is possibly TRBD1 (5 bases). Germline values: CDR1 MGHDK, CDR2 SYGVNS. Trimming stripped 7 bases from V and 10 bases from J, with 14 bases between. The CDR3 is 13 residues long. CDR3 protein: CASKSGGWSPLHF. DNA for the CDR3: TGTGCCAGCAAATCCGGGGGGTGGTCACCCCTCCACTTT.

The chain has TRBV19 and TRBJ1-5; no clear D gene. The length of the CDR3 is 14 residues. Germline values: CDR1 LNHDA, CDR2 SQIVND (reference sequence). V dropped 3 bases and J dropped 1 base, with 7 bases sitting between them. The DNA for the CDR3 is TGTGCCAGTAGTATGAGCAGGAGCAATCAGCCCCAGCATTTT. Encoded protein: CASSMSRSNQPQHF. The variable domain in full, completed from reference TRBV19 and TRBJ1-5, reads DGGITQSPKYLFRKEGQNVTLSCEQNLNHDAMYWYRQDPGQGLRLIYYSQIVNDFQKGDIAEGYSVSREKKESFPLTVTSAQKNPTAFYLCASSMSRSNQPQHFGDGTRLSIL.

V and J are TRBV2 and TRBJ1-6; maybe TRBD1 (6 bases). The CDR3 is made up of 14 amino acids. The V end lost 4 bases, the J end lost 4 bases, and 8 bases lay between the germline ends. The germline V gene encodes CDR1 SNHLY and CDR2 FYNNEI. CDR3 nucleotides: TGTGCCAGCAGTGTCAGGGGATATAATTCACCCCTCCACTTT. It specifies CASSVRGYNSPLHF.

The genes are TRBV5-1 and TRBJ1-1; D ambiguous. V dropped 0 bases and J dropped 7 bases, with 10 bases sitting between them. The CDR3 extends over 13 amino acids. Germline assignment: CDR1 SGHRS and CDR2 YFSETQ. The CDR3: CASSLGESSEAFF. The DNA of the CDR3 is TGCGCCAGCAGCTTGGGGGAGAGCAGTGAAGCTTTCTTT.

Turning to this clone: Compared with germline, one end of the junction differs, possibly owing to a read error. This chain connects TRBV4-1 to TRBJ2-7, with a tentative D call TRBD2 (5 bases). Germline V gene sequence: CDR1 MGHRA, CDR2 YSYEKL. The CDR3 loop spans 15 amino acids. CDR3 amino acids: CASSQGGSFSYGQYF. CDR3 sequence (DNA): TGCGCCAGCAGCCAAGGCGGGTCTTTCTCCTACGGGCAGTACTTC.

The genes are TRBV4-1 and TRBJ1-3, with D unclear. Between the trimmed V and J ends, which lost 0 bases and 0 bases, there was a span of 6 bases. The germline CDR1 and CDR2 sequences are MGHRA and YSYEKL. The length of the CDR3 is 15 residues. CDR3 in amino acids: CASSQEGFSGNTIYF. CDR3 DNA: TGCGCCAGCAGCCAAGAGGGCTTCTCTGGAAACACCATATATTTT.

The chain couples TRBV11-2 to TRBJ1-1; no clear D gene. V was clipped by 5 bases and J by 8 bases, with 18 bases between them. Germline CDR1 reads SGHAT; CDR2 reads FQNNGV. There are 14 residues in the CDR3. For the CDR3, the DNA is TGTGCCAGCAGCGGCCTCCGGGGTACGTTAGAAGCTTTCTTT. As protein: CASSGLRGTLEAFF.

The chain recombines TRBV9 with TRBJ2-3; TRBD2 matches 9 bases. The germline gives CDR1 SGDLS, CDR2 YYNGEE. This CDR3 is built from 18 residues. V was pared by 0 bases and J by 1 base, with 9 bases of the junction left unmatched. The CDR3 spells CASSVELSSGDRTDTQYF. The DNA of the CDR3 is TGTGCCAGCAGCGTAGAGCTGTCTAGCGGGGACCGCACAGATACGCAGTATTTT.

The chain uses TRBV19 and TRBJ2-1, with a weak D call TRBD1 (7 bases). Germline V gene sequence: CDR1 LNHDA, CDR2 SQIVND (reference sequence). V dropped 9 bases and J dropped 8 bases, with 17 bases sitting between them. The CDR3 sequence is 13 residues long. The CDR3 region is CASGAGGPYEQFF. In DNA, the CDR3 is TGTGCCAGCGGGGCAGGGGGGCCATATGAGCAGTTCTTC.